These 23 T cell receptor beta chains originate from one sample sequenced in a study of lymphopenia after photon versus proton radiotherapy. Profiling relied on immunoSEQ multiplex PCR, and the TCRdb table lists in-frame clones only, not all of them. Of 60,000 to 75,000 clones in the sample, approximately 90% were seen once. Sequenced material: peripheral blood, taken from a patient treated with proton-based radiotherapy. The receptors were sampled from a man older than 75 with esophageal cancer.

The rearrangement joins TRBV5-8 to TRBJ2-1, with D uncertain. Trimming removed 0 bases from V and 4 bases from J, with 8 bases in between. This CDR3 is 14 amino acids long. Per germline, CDR1 SGHTS and CDR2 YDEGEE. As DNA, the CDR3 is TGTGCCAGCAGCTTGGGGGATCAATACAATGAGCAGTTCTTC. Translation gives CASSLGDQYNEQFF.

The gene calls are TRBV19 and TRBJ2-3; perhaps D is TRBD1 or TRBD2 (6 bases each). Germline V gene data show CDR1 as LNHDA and CDR2 as SQIVND (reference sequence). The CDR3 sequence is 14 residues long. V was trimmed by 8 bases and J by 2 bases, leaving 14 bases between them. In DNA form, the CDR3 reads TGTGCCAGTGGAGGGCAGGGGTCCACAGATACGCAGTATTTT. Protein product: CASGGQGSTDTQYF.

This rearrangement joins TRBV12-5 to TRBJ2-5; 9 positions match TRBD1. The germline gives CDR1 LGHNT, CDR2 FRNRAP. The CDR3 is 16 residues long. V lost 6 bases to trimming and J lost 2 bases; unmatched junction nucleotides: 10. The CDR3 coding sequence is TGTGCTAGTGGCCAATCGAGGGGACAGGGACAAGAGACCCAGTACTTC. Translation gives CASGQSRGQGQETQYF.

The genes are TRBV5-6 and TRBJ2-5, with 7 positions matching TRBD2. V was pared by 4 bases and J by 2 bases, with 11 bases of the junction left unmatched. CDR1 is SGHDT, CDR2 YYEEEE, per germline. There are 16 residues in the CDR3. CDR3: CASSRPRGGGQETQYF. CDR3 in DNA: TGTGCCAGCAGCCGACCTCGTGGGGGGGGTCAAGAGACCCAGTACTTC.

The rearrangement joins TRBV30 to TRBJ2-7; D is uncertain. From germline, CDR1 is GTSNPN and CDR2 SVGIG (reference sequence). V shed 1 base and J shed 6 bases, with 10 bases lying between them. The CDR3 is 12 residues long. The CDR3 loop reads CAWSAGRGEQYF. CDR3 DNA: TGTGCCTGGAGTGCTGGGCGCGGCGAGCAGTACTTC. Drawing the rest from reference TRBV30 and TRBJ2-7, the complete variable domain is SQTIHQWPATLVQPVGSPLSLECTVEGTSNPNLYWYRQAAGRGLQLLFYSVGIGQISSEVPQNLSASRPQDRQFILSSKKLLLSDSGFYLCAWSAGRGEQYFGPGTRLTVT.

The chain has TRBV4-2 and TRBJ2-1, with a tentative D call TRBD2 (6 bases). The CDR3 spans 17 residues. Trimming took 0 bases from V and 0 from J, leaving 12 bases between them. Germline-derived CDR1 and CDR2 are LGHNA and YNFKEQ. The CDR3 DNA follows: TGTGCCAGCAGCCAAGAACCCTACGGGAGCTCCTACAATGAGCAGTTCTTC. It translates to CASSQEPYGSSYNEQFF.

This chain connects TRBV19 to TRBJ2-5, with D unresolved. The germline V gene has CDR1 LNHDA and CDR2 SQIVND (reference sequence). This CDR3 is built from 19 residues. Trimming removed 0 bases at V and 4 bases at J, with 24 bases between. The CDR3 region is CASSIDGREYPPLRETQYF. The CDR3 region has the DNA TGTGCCAGTAGTATAGATGGCCGCGAATACCCCCCTCTAAGAGAGACCCAGTACTTC.

This clone turned up a few times. The rearrangement joins TRBV11-2 to TRBJ2-2; no firm D call. Germline CDR1 and CDR2: SGHAT and FQNNGV. The germline V and J ends were trimmed by 6 bases and 9 bases, with 11 bases remaining between them. This CDR3 comprises 12 residues. As DNA, the CDR3 is TGTGCCAGCAGACCGTCGGCTTGGGAGCTGTTTTTT. As protein: CASRPSAWELFF.

Only one count was recorded for this clone. This chain links TRBV19 with TRBJ1-1; TRBD1 agrees at 8 bases. The CDR3 runs 13 residues. The germline V gene has CDR1 LNHDA and CDR2 SQIVND (reference sequence). The CDR3 nucleotides are TGTGCTACAGCGGACAGGGTCGGAACTGAAGCTTTCTTT. Residues: CATADRVGTEAFF.

The chain employs TRBV10-3 and TRBJ1-2; TRBD1 agrees at 7 bases. The J segment lost 3 bases and the V segment lost 6 bases, leaving 7 bases of the junction unmatched. Germline lookup yields CDR1 ENHRY and CDR2 SYGVKD. The CDR3 length is 14 residues. The CDR3 region has the DNA TGTGCCATCAGCACAGGGGCCGGGGACTATGGCTACACCTTC. It encodes CAISTGAGDYGYTF.

This chain connects TRBV4-1 to TRBJ2-1, with D possibly called TRBD1 or TRBD2 (5 bases each). Deletions cut 6 bases from V and 3 bases from J, with 15 bases between. Germline V gene data show CDR1 as MGHRA and CDR2 as YSYEKL. The CDR3 is 15 residues long. CDR3 loop: CASRRERGLYNEQFF. The CDR3 bases are TGCGCCAGCAGGAGGGAAAGGGGCCTCTACAATGAGCAGTTCTTC.

This sequence joins TRBV5-4 and TRBJ2-3; no reliable D call. Deletions cut 2 bases from V and 2 bases from J, with 6 bases between. CDR1 and CDR2 from the germline V gene are SGHNT and YYREEE (reference sequence). The CDR3 extends over 13 amino acids. The CDR3 region is CASSFGFTDTQYF. The CDR3, as DNA: TGTGCCAGCAGCTTTGGATTCACAGATACGCAGTATTTT.

V is TRBV29-1 and J is TRBJ1-2, with 10 bases lining up with TRBD1. The trim removed 2 bases at V and 7 bases at J, leaving 4 bases unmatched. Germline CDR1 SQVTM, CDR2 ANQGSEA. The CDR3 has 13 amino acids. The CDR3 reads CSVERDRGGGYTF. The CDR3 region has the DNA TGCAGCGTTGAACGGGACAGGGGCGGTGGCTACACCTTC. Filled out from reference TRBV29-1 and TRBJ1-2, the complete variable domain reads SAVISQKPSRDICQRGTSLTIQCQVDSQVTMMFWYRQQPGQSLTLIATANQGSEATYESGFVIDKFPISRPNLTFSTLTVSNMSPEDSSIYLCSVERDRGGGYTFGSGTRLTVV.

This chain joins TRBV11-2 and TRBJ2-6; D is ambiguous. In germline, CDR1 is SGHAT, CDR2 FQNNGV. V lost 0 bases and J lost 2, with 14 bases in between. The CDR3 is 18 residues long. The CDR3 nucleotides read TGTGCCAGCAGCTTAGAGCGGTCCTGGGTGGCTGGGGCCAACGTCCTGACTTTC. Residues: CASSLERSWVAGANVLTF.

CDR3 loop: CASSIQPYKNIQYF. The CDR3, as DNA: TGTGCCAGTAGTATTCAGCCTTACAAAAACATTCAGTACTTC. J is TRBJ2-4 and V is TRBV19; no definite D call. CDR3 size: 14 residues. The V gene lost 3 bases and the J gene lost 3 bases, with 9 bases spanning the gap. The germline gives CDR1 LNHDA, CDR2 SQIVND (reference sequence).

This chain connects TRBV5-1 to TRBJ2-3; 7 bases agree with TRBD1. This CDR3 has 16 residues. The ends lost 0 bases at V and 0 bases at J; junction bases unmatched: 4. Germline V CDR1 and CDR2: SGHRS, YFSETQ. Here the CDR3 reads CASSLAGTASTDTQYF. CDR3 bases: TGCGCCAGCAGCTTGGCCGGGACAGCGAGCACAGATACGCAGTATTTT.

The rearrangement uses TRBV4-1 and TRBJ1-6; D may be TRBD1 (5 bases). The V and J ends lost 0 bases and 10 bases respectively, with 10 bases between them. The CDR3 runs to 14 residues. The V gene's germline CDR1 is MGHRA and CDR2 YSYEKL. CDR3 in amino acids: CASSQDSRDSPLHF. The CDR3 nucleotides are TGCGCCAGCAGCCAAGATTCGAGGGACTCACCCCTCCACTTT.

This clone occurred once. The CDR3 coding sequence is TGTGCCAGCAGCTTAGGCTCCAACTCAGGGCGGCCTAATGAAAAACTGTTTTTT. Its protein product is CASSLGSNSGRPNEKLFF. V gene TRBV7-8 combines with J gene TRBJ1-4, with D possibly being TRBD1 (5 bases). Trimming pared 1 base from V and 3 bases from J, leaving 18 bases between. CDR3 size: 18 residues. Germline loops: CDR1 SGHVS, CDR2 FQNEAQ.

This clone is judged medium-sized. The rearrangement joins TRBV27 to TRBJ2-2; the D is unclear. The CDR3 runs 16 residues. Per germline, CDR1 MNHEY and CDR2 SMNVEV (reference sequence). Trimming took 5 bases from V and 5 from J, leaving 18 bases between them. CDR3 bases: TGTGCCAGCAGTACCCCCCAGACAAGCCCTACCGGGGAGCTGTTTTTT. The encoded protein is CASSTPQTSPTGELFF.

This clone occurred a few times. V gene TRBV6-6 combines with J gene TRBJ1-2; TRBD1 matches at 8 bases. V lost 6 bases and J lost 7; bases outside the gene matches: 7. The CDR3 consists of 13 residues. CDR1 is MNHNY and CDR2 is SVGAGI in the germline V gene (reference sequence). The chain's CDR3 is CASSLDRVVGYTF. The DNA for the CDR3 is TGTGCCAGCAGCCTGGACAGGGTGGTTGGCTACACCTTC.

The rearrangement uses TRBV4-3 and TRBJ2-7, with 15 bases aligning to TRBD2. This CDR3 region has 18 residues. Germline CDR1 is LGHNA and CDR2 is YSLEER. V lost 7 bases, J lost 4 bases, and 14 bases stayed unmatched. The CDR3 sequence is CASKTGTSGRSSGYEQYF. The CDR3 DNA reads as TGCGCCAGCAAAACAGGGACTAGCGGGAGGAGTAGCGGTTACGAGCAGTACTTC.

The chain combines TRBV30 with TRBJ1-1, with D possibly TRBD1 on 5 matching bases. Trimming removed 4 bases at V and 6 bases at J, with 12 bases between. The germline V gene has CDR1 GTSNPN and CDR2 SVGIG (reference sequence). The CDR3 sequence is 12 residues long. CDR3 loop: CAWKGRRAEAFF. Written as DNA, the CDR3 is TGTGCCTGGAAGGGGCGGCGCGCTGAAGCTTTCTTT. Looking up the rest from reference TRBV30 and TRBJ1-1 gives the full variable domain: SQTIHQWPATLVQPVGSPLSLECTVEGTSNPNLYWYRQAAGRGLQLLFYSVGIGQISSEVPQNLSASRPQDRQFILSSKKLLLSDSGFYLCAWKGRRAEAFFGQGTRLTVV.

This rearrangement joins TRBV5-6 to TRBJ1-2; weak D call: TRBD1 (6 bases). The CDR3 has 14 residues. In germline, CDR1 is SGHDT, CDR2 YYEEEE. V was clipped by 2 bases and J by 2 bases, with 10 bases between them. The CDR3 spells CASSFIGQNYGYTF. The CDR3 DNA is TGTGCCAGCAGCTTCATCGGACAGAACTATGGCTACACCTTC. The full variable domain, with the rest looked up from reference TRBV5-6 and TRBJ1-2, is DAGVTQSPTHLIKTRGQQVTLRCSPKSGHDTVSWYQQALGQGPQFIFQYYEEEERQRGNFPDRFSGHQFPNYSSELNVNALLLGDSALYLCASSFIGQNYGYTFGSGTRLTVV.